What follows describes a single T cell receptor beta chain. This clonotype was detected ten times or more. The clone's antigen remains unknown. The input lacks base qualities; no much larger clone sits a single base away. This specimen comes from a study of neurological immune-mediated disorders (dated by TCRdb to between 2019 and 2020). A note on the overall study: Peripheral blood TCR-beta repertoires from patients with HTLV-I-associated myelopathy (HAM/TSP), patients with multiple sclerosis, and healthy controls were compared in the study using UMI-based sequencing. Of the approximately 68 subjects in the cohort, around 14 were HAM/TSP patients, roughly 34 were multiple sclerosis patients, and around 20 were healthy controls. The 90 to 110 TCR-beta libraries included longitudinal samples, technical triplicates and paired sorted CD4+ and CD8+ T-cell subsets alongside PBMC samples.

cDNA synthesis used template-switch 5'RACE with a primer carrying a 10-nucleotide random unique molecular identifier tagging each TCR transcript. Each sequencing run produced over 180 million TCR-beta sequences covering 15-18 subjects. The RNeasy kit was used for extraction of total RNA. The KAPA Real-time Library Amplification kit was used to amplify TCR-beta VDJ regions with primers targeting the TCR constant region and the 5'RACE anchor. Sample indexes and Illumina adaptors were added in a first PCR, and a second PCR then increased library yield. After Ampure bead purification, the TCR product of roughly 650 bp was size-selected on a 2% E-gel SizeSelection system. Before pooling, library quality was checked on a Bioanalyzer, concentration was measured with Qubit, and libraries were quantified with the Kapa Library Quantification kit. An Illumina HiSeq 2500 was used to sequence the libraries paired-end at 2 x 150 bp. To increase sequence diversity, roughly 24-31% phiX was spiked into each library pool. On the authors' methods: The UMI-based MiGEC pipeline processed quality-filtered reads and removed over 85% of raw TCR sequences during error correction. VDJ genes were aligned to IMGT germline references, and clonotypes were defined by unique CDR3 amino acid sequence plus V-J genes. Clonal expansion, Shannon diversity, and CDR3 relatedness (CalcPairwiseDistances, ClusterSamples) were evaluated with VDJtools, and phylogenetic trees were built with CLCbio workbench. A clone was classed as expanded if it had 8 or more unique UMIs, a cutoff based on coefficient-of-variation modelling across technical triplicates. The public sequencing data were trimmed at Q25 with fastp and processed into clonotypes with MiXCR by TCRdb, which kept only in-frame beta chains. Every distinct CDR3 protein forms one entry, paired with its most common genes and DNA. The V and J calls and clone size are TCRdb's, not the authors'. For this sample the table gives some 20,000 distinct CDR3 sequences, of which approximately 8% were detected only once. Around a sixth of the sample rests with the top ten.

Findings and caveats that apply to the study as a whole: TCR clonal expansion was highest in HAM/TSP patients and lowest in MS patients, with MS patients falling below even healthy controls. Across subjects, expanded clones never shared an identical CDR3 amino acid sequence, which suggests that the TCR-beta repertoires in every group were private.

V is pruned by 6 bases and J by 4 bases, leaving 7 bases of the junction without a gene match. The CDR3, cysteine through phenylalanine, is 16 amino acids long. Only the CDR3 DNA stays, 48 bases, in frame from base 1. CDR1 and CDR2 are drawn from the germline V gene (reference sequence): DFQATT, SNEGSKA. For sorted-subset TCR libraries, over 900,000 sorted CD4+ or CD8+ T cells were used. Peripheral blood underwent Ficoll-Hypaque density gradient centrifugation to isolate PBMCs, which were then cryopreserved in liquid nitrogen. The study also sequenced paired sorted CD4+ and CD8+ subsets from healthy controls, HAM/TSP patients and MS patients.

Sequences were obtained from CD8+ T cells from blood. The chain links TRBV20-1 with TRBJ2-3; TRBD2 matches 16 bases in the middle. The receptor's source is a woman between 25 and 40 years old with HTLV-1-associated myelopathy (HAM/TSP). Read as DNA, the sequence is TGCAGTGCCCGCGGGACTAGCGGGGGGGGTGCAGATACGCAGTATTTT. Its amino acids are CSARGTSGGGADTQYF.